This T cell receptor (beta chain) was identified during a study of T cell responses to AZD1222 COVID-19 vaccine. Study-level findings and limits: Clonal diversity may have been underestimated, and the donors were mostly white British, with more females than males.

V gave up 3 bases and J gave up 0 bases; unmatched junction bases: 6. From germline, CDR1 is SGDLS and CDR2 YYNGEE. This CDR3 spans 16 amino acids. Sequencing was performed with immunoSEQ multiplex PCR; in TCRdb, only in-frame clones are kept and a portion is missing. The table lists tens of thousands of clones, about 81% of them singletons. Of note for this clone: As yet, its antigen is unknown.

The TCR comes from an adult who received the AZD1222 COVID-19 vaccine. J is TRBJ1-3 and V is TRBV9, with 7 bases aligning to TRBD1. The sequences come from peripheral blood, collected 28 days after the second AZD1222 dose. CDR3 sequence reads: CASSARTGHSGNTIYF. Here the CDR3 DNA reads TGTGCCAGCAGCGCGAGGACAGGACACTCTGGAAACACCATATATTTT.